These T cell receptor beta chains were read from a single sample in a study of response to subunit inactivated influenza vaccine. TCRdb fed the RT-PCR reads into MiXCR, producing one record per CDR3 protein. The sample has some 520,000 distinct CDR3 sequences; 16% are singletons. The source was CD4+ T cells sorted from PBMCs, collected around 25 months after vaccination. These receptors all come from a man aged 45 to 70 who received an inactivated influenza vaccine. The CDR3 runs from the conserved cysteine through the conserved F or W. The order of the fields is clone size, D gene, V gene, J gene, CDR3 DNA, CDR3 protein. A D gene is named only where the DNA matches it firmly. Clone size is given for some rows only: seen once, a few or many times, or a class if the clone is expanded.

few	TRBD2	TRBV10-3	TRBJ2-1	TGTGCCATCAGTGTTAGACTAGCGGGAGAAGATGAGCAGTTCTTC	CAISVRLAGEDEQFF
-	-	TRBV11-3	TRBJ2-1	TGTGCCAGCAGCCGAGGGGCGAACAATGAGCAGTTCTTC	CASSRGANNEQFF
once	-	TRBV5-1	TRBJ1-4	TGCGCCAGCAGCTTGCAGGGACAAGTTAATGAAAAACTGTTTTTT	CASSLQGQVNEKLFF
-	TRBD1	TRBV7-2	TRBJ1-6	TGTGCCAGCAGCTTAGCGGGGACAGGAAGGCTCCACTTT	CASSLAGTGRLHF
few	-	TRBV12-3/TRBV12-4	TRBJ2-7	TGTGCCAGCAGTTTGGGGGTTATGGACGAGCAGTACTTC	CASSLGVMDEQYF
-	-	TRBV6-4	TRBJ1-1	TGTGCCAGCAGTGTTGACAGCAACACTGAAGCTTTCTTT	CASSVDSNTEAFF
-	-	TRBV10-1	TRBJ2-5	TGCGCCAGCAGTGAGTCGGCCGGGTCGGGGGAGACCCAGTACTTC	CASSESAGSGETQYF
many	TRBD2	TRBV2	TRBJ2-3	TGTGCCAGCAGCCGGACTAGCGGGGGGTCCGCAGATACGCAGTATTTT	CASSRTSGGSADTQYF
few	TRBD1	TRBV28	TRBJ1-1	TGTGCCAGCAGCCCACCCGAAGCAGGGGGGACTGAAGCTTTCTTT	CASSPPEAGGTEAFF
few	TRBD2	TRBV10-3	TRBJ2-2	TGTGCCTTCTACGATCAGCGGGAGGGCCGCGGGGAGCTGTTTTTT	CAFYDQREGRGELFF
few	-	TRBV7-2	TRBJ1-1	TGTGCCAGCAGCGTAACAGGGAAGGGGAACACTGAAGCTTTCTTT	CASSVTGKGNTEAFF
many	TRBD1	TRBV12-3/TRBV12-4	TRBJ2-2	TGTGCCAGCGGGGGACAGGGCCCCGGTGCGGAGCTGTTTTTT	CASGGQGPGAELFF
few	-	TRBV7-9	TRBJ1-2	TGTGCCAGCAGCTTAGGAACCAGAGCTTATGGCTACACCTTC	CASSLGTRAYGYTF